Listed here are 5 T cell receptor beta chains from one sample, sequenced in a study of immune evolution from preneoplasia to lung adenocarcinoma. Libraries were prepared by immunoSEQ multiplex PCR; TCRdb keeps only in-frame clonotypes and omits some of them. The sample consists of around 12,000 clones, about four fifths of them appearing once. The sequenced sample consisted of FFPE minimally invasive lung adenocarcinoma tissue. The receptors were sampled from a person aged 70 to 85 with lung adenocarcinoma.

This rearrangement joins TRBV7-2 to TRBJ1-3; possibly TRBD1 for D (6 bases). The V end lost 4 bases, the J end lost 4 bases, and 11 bases lay between the germline ends. From germline, CDR1 is SGHTA and CDR2 FQGNSA. The CDR3 is made up of 14 amino acids. The CDR3: CASSSGVTGNTIYF. The CDR3 nucleotides are TGTGCCAGCAGCTCAGGGGTAACGGGAAACACCATATATTTT.

The rearrangement uses TRBV10-1 and TRBJ2-1; 14 nucleotides agree with TRBD2. CDR1 and CDR2 from the germline V gene are WNHNN and SYGVQD (reference sequence). Losses at the gene ends were 4 bases for V and 9 bases for J; bases not matched to a gene: 5. The CDR3 runs to 15 residues. The CDR3 coding sequence is TGCGCCAGCAGTGCCGGGACTAGCGGGAGAAGTGAGCAGTTCTTC. Translated: CASSAGTSGRSEQFF.

This clone was detected only a few times. V is TRBV7-9 and J is TRBJ2-2, with 7 nucleotides matching TRBD2. Germline V gives CDR1 SEHNR, CDR2 FQNEAQ (reference sequence). Trimming removed 3 bases from V and 5 bases from J; junction bases left unmatched: 9. The CDR3 has 16 residues. CDR3: CASSFRGGAVTGELFF. Written as DNA, the CDR3 is TGTGCCAGCAGCTTTCGGGGAGGGGCTGTGACCGGGGAGCTGTTTTTT.

V and J are TRBV5-4 and TRBJ2-3, with a possible D match to TRBD2 (6 bases). This CDR3 is 15 amino acids long. The V gene lost 3 bases and the J gene lost 5 bases, with 16 bases spanning the gap. From germline, CDR1 is SGHNT and CDR2 YYREEE (reference sequence). CDR3 residues: CASSSRLGGEDTQYF. CDR3 in DNA: TGTGCCAGCAGCTCCCGACTAGGCGGGGAAGATACGCAGTATTTT.

The V and J genes are TRBV5-6 and TRBJ2-1; 9 bases map to TRBD2. The CDR3 extends over 15 amino acids. V trimming: 6 bases; J trimming: 10 bases; junction bases outside the gene matches: 14. Germline CDR1 SGHDT, CDR2 YYEEEE. The CDR3 here is CASTRGLAGPEEQFF. The CDR3 DNA follows: TGTGCCAGCACTAGGGGGCTAGCGGGGCCGGAGGAGCAGTTCTTC. Complete variable domain (other parts from reference TRBV5-6 and TRBJ2-1): DAGVTQSPTHLIKTRGQQVTLRCSPKSGHDTVSWYQQALGQGPQFIFQYYEEEERQRGNFPDRFSGHQFPNYSSELNVNALLLGDSALYLCASTRGLAGPEEQFFGPGTRLTVL.